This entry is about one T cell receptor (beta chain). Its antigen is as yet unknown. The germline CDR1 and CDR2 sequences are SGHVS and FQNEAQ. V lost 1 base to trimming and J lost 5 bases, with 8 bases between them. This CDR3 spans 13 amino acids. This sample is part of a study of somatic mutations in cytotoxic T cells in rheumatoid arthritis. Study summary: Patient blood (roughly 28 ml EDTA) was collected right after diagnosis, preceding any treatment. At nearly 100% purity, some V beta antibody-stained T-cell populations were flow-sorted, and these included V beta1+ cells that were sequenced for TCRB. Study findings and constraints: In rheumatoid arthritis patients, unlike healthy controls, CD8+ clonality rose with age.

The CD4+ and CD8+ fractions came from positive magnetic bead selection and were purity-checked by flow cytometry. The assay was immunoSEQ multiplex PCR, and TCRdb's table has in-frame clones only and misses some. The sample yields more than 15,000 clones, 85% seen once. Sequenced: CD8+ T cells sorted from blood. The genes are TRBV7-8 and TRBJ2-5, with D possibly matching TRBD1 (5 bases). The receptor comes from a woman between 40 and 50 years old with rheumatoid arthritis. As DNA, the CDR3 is TGTGCCAGCAGCTTAGTTTCAGGGGAGACCCAGTACTTC. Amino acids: CASSLVSGETQYF.